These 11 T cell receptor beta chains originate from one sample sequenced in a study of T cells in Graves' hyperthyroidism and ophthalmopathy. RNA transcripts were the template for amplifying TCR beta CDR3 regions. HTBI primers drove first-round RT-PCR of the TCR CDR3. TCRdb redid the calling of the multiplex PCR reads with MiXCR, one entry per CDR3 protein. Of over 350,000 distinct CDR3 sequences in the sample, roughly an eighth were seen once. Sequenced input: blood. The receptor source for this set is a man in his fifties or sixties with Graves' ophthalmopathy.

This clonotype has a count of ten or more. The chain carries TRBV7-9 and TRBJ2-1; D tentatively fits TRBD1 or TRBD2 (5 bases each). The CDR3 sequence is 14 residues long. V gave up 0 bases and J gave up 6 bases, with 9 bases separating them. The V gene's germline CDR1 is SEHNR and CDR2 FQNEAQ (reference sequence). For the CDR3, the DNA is TGTGCCAGCAGCTTAGCGGGACGGTTCAATGAGCAGTTCTTC. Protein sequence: CASSLAGRFNEQFF.

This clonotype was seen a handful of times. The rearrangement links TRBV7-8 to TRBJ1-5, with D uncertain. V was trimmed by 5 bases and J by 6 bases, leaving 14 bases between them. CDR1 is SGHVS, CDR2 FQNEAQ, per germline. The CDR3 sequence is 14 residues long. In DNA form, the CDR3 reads TGTGCCAGCAGCCCAGAAGCCACGAGTCAGCCCCAGCATTTT. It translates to CASSPEATSQPQHF.

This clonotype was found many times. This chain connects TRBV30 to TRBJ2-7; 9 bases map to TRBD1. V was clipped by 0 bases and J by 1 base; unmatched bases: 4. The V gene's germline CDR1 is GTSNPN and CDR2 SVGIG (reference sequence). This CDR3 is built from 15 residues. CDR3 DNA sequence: TGTGCCTGGAGTGTAGTGGGACAGGGATCCTACGAGCAGTACTTC. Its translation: CAWSVVGQGSYEQYF.

CDR3 loop: CASSEVQETQYF. The CDR3 nucleotides are TGTGCCAGCAGTGAAGTTCAAGAGACCCAGTACTTC. This chain connects TRBV6-1 to TRBJ2-5; D call uncertain. The CDR3 is 12 amino acids. Germline V gene sequence: CDR1 MNHNS, CDR2 SASEGT. Deletions cut 1 base from V and 2 bases from J, with 2 bases between.

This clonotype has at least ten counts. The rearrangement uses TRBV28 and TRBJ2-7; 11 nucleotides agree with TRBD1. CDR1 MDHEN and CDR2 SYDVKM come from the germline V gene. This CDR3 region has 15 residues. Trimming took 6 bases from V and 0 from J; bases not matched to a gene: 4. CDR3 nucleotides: TGTGCCAGCAGGACCGGGACAGGGGGCTCCTACGAGCAGTACTTC. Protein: CASRTGTGGSYEQYF.

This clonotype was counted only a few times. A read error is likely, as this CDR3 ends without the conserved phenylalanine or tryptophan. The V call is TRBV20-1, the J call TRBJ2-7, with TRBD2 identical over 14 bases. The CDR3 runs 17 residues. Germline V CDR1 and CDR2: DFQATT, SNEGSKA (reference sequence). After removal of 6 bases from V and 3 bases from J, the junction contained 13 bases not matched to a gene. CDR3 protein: CSAQTGTSGSTGYEQYL. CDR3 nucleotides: TGCAGTGCGCAGACCGGGACTAGCGGGAGTACTGGCTACGAGCAGTACCTC.

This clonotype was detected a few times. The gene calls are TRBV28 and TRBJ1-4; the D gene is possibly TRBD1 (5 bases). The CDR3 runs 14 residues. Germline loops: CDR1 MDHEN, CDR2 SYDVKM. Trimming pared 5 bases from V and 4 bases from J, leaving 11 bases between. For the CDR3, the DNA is TGTGCCAGCAGTCACAGGACTGATAATGAAAAACTGTTTTTT. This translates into CASSHRTDNEKLFF.

CDR3 nucleotide sequence: TGTGCCAGCAGCCCGCAGCGGGAGGGGAATGAGCAGTTCTTC. As protein: CASSPQREGNEQFF. This chain joins TRBV4-2 and TRBJ2-1, with TRBD2 matching over 10 bases. CDR3 length: 14 amino acids. J was trimmed by 7 bases and V by 4 bases; bases with no gene match: 4. The V gene's germline CDR1 is LGHNA and CDR2 YNFKEQ.

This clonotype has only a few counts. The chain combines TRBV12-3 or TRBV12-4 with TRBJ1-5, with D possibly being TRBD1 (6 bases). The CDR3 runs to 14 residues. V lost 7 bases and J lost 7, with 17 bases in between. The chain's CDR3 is CASTQGTGHQPQHF. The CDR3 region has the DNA TGTGCCAGCACCCAGGGAACAGGGCACCAGCCCCAGCATTTT.

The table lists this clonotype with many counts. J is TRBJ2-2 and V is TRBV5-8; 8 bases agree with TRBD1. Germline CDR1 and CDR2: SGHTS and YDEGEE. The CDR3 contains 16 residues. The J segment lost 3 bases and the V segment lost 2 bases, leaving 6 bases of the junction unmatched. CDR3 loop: CASSFPGTGDTGELFF. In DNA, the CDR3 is TGTGCCAGCAGCTTTCCCGGGACAGGCGACACCGGGGAGCTGTTTTTT.

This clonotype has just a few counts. Written as DNA, the CDR3 is TGCAGTGCTACCAGGGTAGGGGTGAATTCACCCCTCCACTTT. Translating gives CSATRVGVNSPLHF. This chain joins TRBV20-1 and TRBJ1-6, with a tentative D call TRBD1 (5 bases). Germline loops: CDR1 DFQATT, CDR2 SNEGSKA (reference sequence). The V end was cut by 4 bases, the J end by 7 bases, with 14 bases between. This CDR3 contains 14 residues.